The clone carrying this TCR beta chain was observed a few times. Its cognate antigen is unknown. Per germline, CDR1 MGHRA and CDR2 YSYEKL. The CDR3 loop spans 15 amino acids. The junction had 13 bases not matched to a gene; V was cut back by 4 bases and J by 8 bases. TCRdb processed the RACE reads anew with MiXCR; each CDR3 protein has one entry. Of approximately 260,000 distinct CDR3 sequences listed, roughly 7.4% were seen once; the top ten hold about 1.2%. The data originate from a study of human T cells and chemical hapten exposure. General study results and limits: Large CDR3 similarity clusters arose significantly more often from expanded TCRs than from controls.

Time point given: pre-sensitization, week 0. Treatment defined: therapeutic diphenylcyclopropenone sensitization with weekly scalp DPC. This receptor was taken from a man aged 18 to 35 with alopecia areata. Some clones in this sample may be carry-over from other donors' samples. The material was whole blood, obtained in connection with sensitization to the hapten diphenylcyclopropenone (DPC). The chain is built from TRBV4-1 and TRBJ1-1, with 7 bases fitting TRBD1. In DNA form, the CDR3 reads TGCGCCAGCAGCCTAAGAAACCGAGGGGGCCCCGAAGCTTTCTTT. This translates into CASSLRNRGGPEAFF.